This T cell receptor beta chain came from a study of shared clonotypes between healthy human individuals. Study at large: Per donor, three plates held CD4 naive cells, three held CD4 memory, two held CD8 naive and one held CD8 memory.

Naive CD8 cells lacked CD45RO, underwent positive selection for CCR7 and left out terminally differentiated effector memory CD45RA+ cells. Concerning this clone itself: The target antigen is unknown.

Study results and limitations: Clonotype sharing across a few donors was observed for roughly 5% of naive CD4 clonotypes.

CDR3 length equals 13 residues. V lost 9 bases and J lost 3; bases outside the gene matches: 8. In germline, CDR1 is MDHEN, CDR2 SYDVKM. The genomic DNA of each subset was split evenly across several immunoSEQ plates. Tens of thousands of T cell genomes (roughly 190 ng DNA) went into each sorted-subset replicate. Profiled with immunoSEQ multiplex PCR; TCRdb holds only in-frame clones, not every one. This sample has around 610,000 clones, with 95% to 97% found just once. The sequence was obtained from a woman aged 30 to 39 in good health. The rearrangement uses TRBV28 and TRBJ2-7; 7 bases are shared with TRBD1. Material: naive CD8+ T cells sorted from blood. The CDR3 here is CASKGAGYYEQYF. CDR3 coding DNA: TGTGCCAGTAAGGGGGCAGGGTACTACGAGCAGTACTTC.